This TCR beta chain was profiled in a study of blood T cell repertoires in COVID-19. Germline CDR1 reads MNHEY; CDR2 reads SVGAGI. The CDR3 extends over 13 amino acids. Trimming cost V 4 bases and J 8 bases, with 14 bases left between them. Clones were sequenced by immunoSEQ multiplex PCR, and TCRdb holds only the in-frame ones, with some missing. In the table there are about 46,000 clones, about 85% of which are singletons. This chain joins TRBV6-5 and TRBJ1-2, with a possible D match to TRBD1 (5 bases). Sequencing used PBMCs or T cells enriched from blood (not recorded which). The source of this sequence is a woman aged 45-65 years who had recovered from COVID-19. Here the CDR3 DNA reads TGTGCCAGCAGTTCCCTGGACAATTCGGGCTACACCTTC. Translating it yields CASSSLDNSGYTF.